The subject of this entry is one TCR beta chain. With 60 Vbeta and 13 Jbeta primers, the PCR was carried out. Authors' methods: It was a later analysis that counted tens of millions of unique TCR beta chains, of which some 10 million were shared. The assay was immunoSEQ multiplex PCR, and TCRdb's table has in-frame clones only and misses some. V and J calls and clone size are given by that table; D and trimming were obtained from the DNA. The sample holds 150,000 to 200,000 clones, 84% seen once. The data stem from a study of cytomegalovirus exposure and HLA in healthy donors. Germline CDR1 SQVTM, CDR2 ANQGSEA. V gave up 7 bases and J gave up 5 bases, with 14 bases separating them. The CDR3 is made up of 12 amino acids.

Sequenced sample: PBMCs. The genes are TRBV29-1 and TRBJ2-5; no firm D call. This clonotype was obtained from a boy between 5 and 17 years old in good health and CMV-seronegative. The CDR3 loop is CSARGVRETQYF. The CDR3 DNA reads TGCAGCGCTCGCGGCGTCCGGGAGACCCAGTACTTC.